One sample yielded the 2 T cell receptor beta chains listed below, sequenced in a study of T cells in Graves' hyperthyroidism and ophthalmopathy. Amplification targeted TCR beta CDR3 regions from RNA transcripts. The HTBI primer set drove a first-round RT-PCR of the TCR CDR3. Via MiXCR, TCRdb re-called the multiplex PCR reads, giving one row per CDR3 protein. This sample has hundreds of thousands of distinct CDR3 sequences; around 15% occur once, and the top ten carry 3.5% to 4%. Sample: blood. The receptors shown here come from a young woman with Graves' hyperthyroidism.

The chain employs TRBV6-1 and TRBJ2-3; 10 bases are shared with TRBD2. The germline CDR1 and CDR2 sequences are MNHNS and SASEGT. The J segment lost 4 bases and the V segment lost 2 bases, leaving 3 bases of the junction unmatched. This CDR3 is 15 amino acids long. Here the CDR3 reads CASSELAGEADTQYF. The DNA of the CDR3 is TGTGCCAGCAGTGAACTAGCGGGAGAAGCAGATACGCAGTATTTT.

J is TRBJ2-3 and V is TRBV28, with D possibly being TRBD2 (7 bases). The germline V and J ends were trimmed by 7 bases and 2 bases, with 16 bases remaining between them. Germline CDR1 reads MDHEN; CDR2 reads SYDVKM. The CDR3 is 15 amino acids. The CDR3 loop reads CASTGRGGFTDTQYF. CDR3 nucleotide sequence: TGTGCCAGCACAGGGAGGGGGGGTTTCACAGATACGCAGTATTTT.